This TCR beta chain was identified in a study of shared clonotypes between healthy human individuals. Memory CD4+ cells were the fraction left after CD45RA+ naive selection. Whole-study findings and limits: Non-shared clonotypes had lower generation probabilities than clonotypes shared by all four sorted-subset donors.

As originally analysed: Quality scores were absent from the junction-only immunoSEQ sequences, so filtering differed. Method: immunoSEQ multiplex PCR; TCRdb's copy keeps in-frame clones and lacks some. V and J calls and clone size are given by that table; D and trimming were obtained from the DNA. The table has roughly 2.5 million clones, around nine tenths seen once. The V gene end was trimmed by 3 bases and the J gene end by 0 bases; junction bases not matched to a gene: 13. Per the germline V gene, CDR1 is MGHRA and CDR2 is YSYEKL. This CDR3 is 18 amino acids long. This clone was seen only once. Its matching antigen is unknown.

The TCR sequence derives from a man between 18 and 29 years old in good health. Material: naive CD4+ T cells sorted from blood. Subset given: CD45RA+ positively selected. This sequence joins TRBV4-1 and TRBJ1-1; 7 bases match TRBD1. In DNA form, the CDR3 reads TGCGCCAGCAGCCATCAGGGGGGGGCACAAAGCTTGAACACTGAAGCTTTCTTT. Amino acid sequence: CASSHQGGAQSLNTEAFF.